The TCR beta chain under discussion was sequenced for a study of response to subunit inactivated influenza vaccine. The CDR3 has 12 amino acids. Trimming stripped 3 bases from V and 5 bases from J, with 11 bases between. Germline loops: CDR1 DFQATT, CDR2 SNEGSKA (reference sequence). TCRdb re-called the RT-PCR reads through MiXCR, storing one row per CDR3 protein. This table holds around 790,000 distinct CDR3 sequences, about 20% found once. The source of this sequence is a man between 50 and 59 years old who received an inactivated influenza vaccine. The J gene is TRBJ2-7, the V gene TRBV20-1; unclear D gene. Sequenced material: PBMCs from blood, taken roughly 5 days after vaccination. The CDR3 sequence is CSARLNPHEQYF. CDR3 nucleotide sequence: TGCAGTGCTAGGCTGAATCCCCACGAGCAGTACTTC.